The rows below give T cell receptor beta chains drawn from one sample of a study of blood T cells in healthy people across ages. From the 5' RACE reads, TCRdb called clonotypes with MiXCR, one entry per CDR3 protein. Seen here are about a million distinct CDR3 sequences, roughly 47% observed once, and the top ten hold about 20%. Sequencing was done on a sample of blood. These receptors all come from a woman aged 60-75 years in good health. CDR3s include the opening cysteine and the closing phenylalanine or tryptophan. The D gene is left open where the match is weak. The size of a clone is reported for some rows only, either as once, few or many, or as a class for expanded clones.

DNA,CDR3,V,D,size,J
TGTGCCAGCAGCTTAGGTTTCGGGGAGCGATGGACTGAAGCTTTCTTT,CASSLGFGERWTEAFF,TRBV7-2,NA,NA,TRBJ1-1
TGTGCCAGCAGCTTTTCCGGAACCCGATCCTACGAGCAGTACTTC,CASSFSGTRSYEQYF,TRBV11-1,NA,many,TRBJ2-7
TGCAGCGTTGACGACGGGCTAGCGTACTCAGATACGCAGTATTTT,CSVDDGLAYSDTQYF,TRBV29-1,NA,many,TRBJ2-3
TGTGCCAGCAGTTACTCACAGGGGGCGACGTTTTCAGATACGCAGTATTTT,CASSYSQGATFSDTQYF,TRBV6-2/TRBV6-3,TRBD1,few,TRBJ2-3
TGTGCCAGCAGTTACTCGCCGGGCGGGAGTTACGAGCAGTACTTC,CASSYSPGGSYEQYF,TRBV6-2/TRBV6-3,TRBD2,few,TRBJ2-7
TGCGCCAGCAGACGGGAGAGGGCAGTGGATACGCAGTATTTT,CASRRERAVDTQYF,TRBV5-1,NA,NA,TRBJ2-3
TGTGCCAGCACTCGGCTATCTGGGAATCAGCCCCAGCATTTT,CASTRLSGNQPQHF,TRBV6-1,NA,NA,TRBJ1-5
TGTGCCAGCAGCGTAACCCTAGCGGGCCTCCAAGAGACCCAGTACTTC,CASSVTLAGLQETQYF,TRBV11-2,TRBD2,once,TRBJ2-5
TGTGCCATAAACCAACTAGCCAAAAACGTTCAGTACTTC,CAINQLAKNVQYF,TRBV12-3/TRBV12-4,NA,NA,TRBJ2-4
TGCAGCGCCGGGACTCGGGCCGCCTACGAGCAGTACTTC,CSAGTRAAYEQYF,TRBV29-1,NA,few,TRBJ2-7
TGTGCCAGCAGGCCGGGGAGGGGCAATCAGCCCCAGCATTTT,CASRPGRGNQPQHF,TRBV27,NA,few,TRBJ1-5
TGCAGCGTCCAGTCAGCGAACACTGAAGCTTTCTTT,CSVQSANTEAFF,TRBV29-1,NA,NA,TRBJ1-1
TGTGCCATCAGTGAACCCGTTGTAGCGGGGGGGCACAATGAGCAGTTCTTC,CAISEPVVAGGHNEQFF,TRBV10-3,TRBD2,NA,TRBJ2-1
TGTGCCAGCTCACCGGACAGGGTGGGCACTGAAGCTTTCTTT,CASSPDRVGTEAFF,TRBV18,TRBD1,NA,TRBJ1-1
TGCAATGCTAGGAAGTTACAGGGGGTATGTGAGCAGTTCTTC,CNARKLQGVCEQFF,TRBV20-1,TRBD1,NA,TRBJ2-1
TGTGCCAGCAGCGTCCTTCAGGGCTGGACTGAAGCTTTCTTT,CASSVLQGWTEAFF,TRBV7-2,NA,NA,TRBJ1-1
TGTGCCAGCAGTTACTCTAAGGGAGGCCCAAGTTACAATGAGCAGTTCTTC,CASSYSKGGPSYNEQFF,TRBV6-2/TRBV6-3,NA,NA,TRBJ2-1
TGTGCCATCAGTGAGAGTCAAATGGTCCACGAGCAGTACTTC,CAISESQMVHEQYF,TRBV10-3,NA,few,TRBJ2-7
TGTGCCAGCTCCCTTCGGGGGGCAGGGCTGGGGGAGCAGTACTTC,CASSLRGAGLGEQYF,TRBV18,NA,few,TRBJ2-7
TGTGCCAGCAGCCCCTCGGGGGAGCGGTCGTACGAGCAGTACTTC,CASSPSGERSYEQYF,TRBV4-2,NA,few,TRBJ2-7
TGTGCCAGCAGTGGACTAGCGGGAGGGCCTGGTACGCAGTATTTT,CASSGLAGGPGTQYF,TRBV6-1,TRBD2,few,TRBJ2-3
TGTGCCACCAGTGATTTGCAACCCGCTGGGGGCCCCACAGATACGCAGTATTTT,CATSDLQPAGGPTDTQYF,TRBV24-1,NA,NA,TRBJ2-3
TGTGCCAGCAGCTTGAGTAGGGGGAGTGGCTACGAGCAGTACTTC,CASSLSRGSGYEQYF,TRBV7-2,NA,NA,TRBJ2-7
TGCAGTGCTTTCCGCAGGGGAAAATTGGGCTACACCTTC,CSAFRRGKLGYTF,TRBV20-1,NA,many,TRBJ1-2
TGCAGTGCTAGGGGACTAGCGGAGATCTACGAGCAGTACTTC,CSARGLAEIYEQYF,TRBV20-1,TRBD2,NA,TRBJ2-7
TGCGCCAGCACCTCCGGGACTAGCGGGCACGGTGGGGAGCTGTTTTTT,CASTSGTSGHGGELFF,TRBV4-1,TRBD2,NA,TRBJ2-2
TGTGCCAGCTCACCACTGAAGAAACGGGAGATTTACGAGCAGTACTTC,CASSPLKKREIYEQYF,TRBV18,NA,NA,TRBJ2-7
TGCGCCAGCAGCTTAACCCCACTAGCTCTCCACAATGAGCAGTTCTTC,CASSLTPLALHNEQFF,TRBV5-1,NA,NA,TRBJ2-1
TGTGCCAGCAATGTAGGATGGGGTAGCACAGATACGCAGTATTTT,CASNVGWGSTDTQYF,TRBV6-5,NA,NA,TRBJ2-3
TGTGCCAGCAGCTCGCAGGGGGTAATCCACGAGCAGTACTTC,CASSSQGVIHEQYF,TRBV6-6,TRBD1,NA,TRBJ2-7